The present TCR beta chain was sequenced within a study of metastatic and nonmetastatic thyroid tumors (TCRdb year 2020). Some background on the complete study: For patients with malignant and with benign thyroid disease, the researchers compared repertoires between peripheral blood samples and tumor or nodule tissue samples.

The protocol used for the library was PCR. The run used an Illumina HiSeq 4000. High-throughput sequencing was used to profile the CDR3 region of the TCR beta-chain in every patient. As for the original processing: The researchers built a classifier to tell apart papillary thyroid cancer patients with distant metastasis, based on CDR3 differences among clinicopathological groups. The Shannon index was used to measure repertoire diversity, and the Morisita-Horn index was used to measure how similar tumor and blood repertoires were. The raw public data were reprocessed by TCRdb itself: fastp quality trimming at Q25, MiXCR clonotype calling, in-frame beta chains only. These V and J calls are TCRdb output, not the study's own analysis. The sample has tens of thousands of clones on record, 12% of them singletons. The ten top clones hold around 9.7% of the sample. Overall results and qualifications from the work: In both blood and tumor samples, TCR beta diversity was reported to be significantly higher in malignant tumors than in benign nodules.

Turning to this clone: Its target antigen remains unknown. The junction differs from germline at one of its ends, possibly a read error.

No treatment had been received by any patient before thyroid surgery. The study retrospectively analysed patient clinical samples collected from about 2011 to 2018 using T-cell receptor beta sequencing. Material for sequencing was blood. The clonotype comes from a male donor with papillary thyroid cancer or a benign thyroid nodule (not recorded which). Some clones in this sample may be carry-over from other donors' samples.

The CDR3 protein sequence reads: CVSSPQTVNTGELFF. The sequenced DNA is TGTGTCAGCAGCCCGCAGACAGTGAACACCGGGGAGCTGTTTTTT. The rearrangement joined TRBV7-9 to TRBJ2-2; TRBD1 is perhaps the D gene, given 5 matching bases. CDR3 length: 15 amino acids, cysteine to phenylalanine. Only CDR3 DNA is held: 45 bases, read in frame from base 1. In the germline V gene (reference sequence), CDR1 corresponds to SEHNR and CDR2 to FQNEAQ.